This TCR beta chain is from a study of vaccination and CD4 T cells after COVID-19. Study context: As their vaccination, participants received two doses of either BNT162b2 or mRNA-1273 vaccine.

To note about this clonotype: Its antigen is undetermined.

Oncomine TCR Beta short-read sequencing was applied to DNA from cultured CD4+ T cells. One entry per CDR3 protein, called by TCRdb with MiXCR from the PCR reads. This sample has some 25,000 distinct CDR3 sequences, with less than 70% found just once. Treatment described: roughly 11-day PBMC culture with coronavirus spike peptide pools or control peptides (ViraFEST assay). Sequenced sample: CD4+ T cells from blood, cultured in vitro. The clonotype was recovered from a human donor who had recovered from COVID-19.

The CDR3 DNA is TGTGCCAGCAGCTTAGCGAGCCCCACAGATACGCAGTATTTT. Amino acid sequence: CASSLASPTDTQYF. The gene calls are TRBV7-3 and TRBJ2-3, with D hard to call. This CDR3 is 14 amino acids long. The V gene's germline CDR1 is SGHTA and CDR2 FQGTGA. Trimming stripped 2 bases from V and 2 bases from J, with 8 bases between. Together with reference TRBV7-3 and TRBJ2-3, the CDR3 gives the full variable domain: GAGVSQTPSNKVTEKGKYVELRCDPISGHTALYWYRQSLGQGPEFLIYFQGTGAADDSGLPNDRFFAVRPEGSVSTLKIQRTERGDSAVYLCASSLASPTDTQYFGPGTRLTVL.